The rows below give T cell receptor beta chains drawn from one sample of a study of shared clonotypes between healthy human individuals. The repertoire was sequenced with immunoSEQ multiplex PCR; TCRdb's copy has only in-frame clones and lacks some. The table has around 1.9 million clones, around 93% seen once. The specimen sequenced was naive CD8+ T cells from PBMCs. The receptor source for this set is a young man in good health. Some clones in this sample may be carry-over from other donors' samples. Each CDR3 is given with its conserved first and last residue. Each record gives: CDR3 length, clone size, J gene, D gene, V gene, CDR3 DNA, CDR3 protein. The D gene is left open where the match is weak. The size field is filled for only some rows; it gives once, few, many or a size class.

>14|.|TRBJ2-5|TRBD2|TRBV7-2
TGTGCCAGCAGCGGAGGACTAGCAGGGGAGACCCAGTACTTC
CASSGGLAGETQYF
>15|.|TRBJ2-3|.|TRBV15
TGTGCCACCAGCAGGGGGACACGCACTACCTCCTGGCAGTATTTT
CATSRGTRTTSWQYF
>14|.|TRBJ2-5|.|TRBV27
TGTGCCAGCAGTTTGCACAGACACCAAGAGACCCAGTACTTC
CASSLHRHQETQYF
>12|.|TRBJ2-2|.|TRBV28
TGTGCCTTAACGGGAAGTACCGGGGAGCTGTTTTTT
CALTGSTGELFF
>16|.|TRBJ2-2|.|TRBV25-1
TGTGCCAGCAGTGAGAGGGGGGGAGAGGGGACCGGGGAGCTGTTTTTT
CASSERGGEGTGELFF
>13|.|TRBJ1-1|TRBD1|TRBV29-1
TGCAGCGTTCAGGGGGTACGGAACACTGAAGCTTTCTTT
CSVQGVRNTEAFF
>13|.|TRBJ1-1|TRBD1|TRBV9
TGTGCCAGCAGCGTAGCGGGGACAGGGGAAGCTTTCTTT
CASSVAGTGEAFF
>16|.|TRBJ1-4|.|TRBV7-9
TGTGCCAGCAGCGCGCCTCGACAGGCAGAATCGGAAAAACTGTTTTTT
CASSAPRQAESEKLFF
>15|.|TRBJ2-5|TRBD2|TRBV28
TGTGCCACCGCGTCTAGCGGGAGGGTCGAAGAGACCCAGTACTTC
CATASSGRVEETQYF
>15|.|TRBJ2-7|TRBD2|TRBV5-6
TGTGCCAGCAGCTTGGTGGGCGGGAGGCGCCACGAGCAGTACTTC
CASSLVGGRRHEQYF
>15|.|TRBJ2-7|.|TRBV11-3
TGTGCCAGCATTCCTACCGGACCCGCACCCTACGAGCAGTACTTC
CASIPTGPAPYEQYF
>14|.|TRBJ2-1|.|TRBV5-4
TGTGCCAGCAGCGGGGGACTTACCTACAATGAGCAGTTCTTC
CASSGGLTYNEQFF
>13|.|TRBJ1-1|.|TRBV30
TGTGCCGGAACCCCGATGGGTTGGACTGAAGCTTTCTTT
CAGTPMGWTEAFF
>11|.|TRBJ2-2|.|TRBV7-9
TGTGCCAGCAGCTTGGCCGGGGAGCTGTTTTTT
CASSLAGELFF
>17|.|TRBJ2-4|TRBD2|TRBV11-2
TGTGCCAGCAGCTCCGGGACTAGCGGGGAAGCCAAAAACATTCAGTACTTC
CASSSGTSGEAKNIQYF
>17|once|TRBJ1-2|TRBD1|TRBV27
TGTGCCAGCAGTTTTCTGGGACAGGAATCAACTAACTATGGCTACACCTTC
CASSFLGQESTNYGYTF
>14|.|TRBJ2-2|TRBD1|TRBV7-9
TGTGCCAGCAGCCAGACAGGGTATGGCGGGGAGCTGTTTTTT
CASSQTGYGGELFF
>18|.|TRBJ2-3|TRBD2|TRBV11-2
TGTGCCAGCAGCCCGGGACTAGCGGGAGGGCCATTTTCCGATACGCAGTATTTT
CASSPGLAGGPFSDTQYF
>16|.|TRBJ2-1|TRBD2|TRBV9
TGTGCCAGCAGCGTAGCTCCGGGGGAGGGTGGCAATGAGCAGTTCTTC
CASSVAPGEGGNEQFF
>15|.|TRBJ2-7|.|TRBV21-1
TGTGCCAGCAGCAAGCCCGGGACAGCAACCTACGAGCAGTACTTC
CASSKPGTATYEQYF
>17|.|TRBJ2-2|.|TRBV9
TGTGCCAGCAGCGACAACTTAGGAGGGCCGGACACCGGGGAGCTGTTTTTT
CASSDNLGGPDTGELFF
>15|.|TRBJ1-5|TRBD1|TRBV18
TGTGCCAGCTCAGAAGGGACAGGGGACAATCAGCCCCAGCATTTT
CASSEGTGDNQPQHF